This T cell receptor beta chain was recorded in a study of cytomegalovirus exposure and HLA in healthy donors. Study observations and caveats: TCR beta chains numbering more than 150 were designated cytomegalovirus-associated. A prior analysis recorded that most TCR beta V segments were productive about 90% or about 30% of the time.

Amplification used 60 Vbeta primers and 13 Jbeta primers. Here immunoSEQ multiplex PCR was the method, and the copy in TCRdb shows in-frame clones only, minus some. The table shows roughly 80,000 clones, with about 60% occurring only once. Germline CDR1 reads DFQATT; CDR2 reads SNEGSKA (reference sequence). Trimming removed 4 bases from V and 3 bases from J, with 6 bases in between. The CDR3 sequence is 11 residues long. This clone was seen a handful of times. As yet, its antigen is unknown. The origin of this receptor is a man aged 25-45 years in good health and CMV-seropositive. The V and J genes are TRBV20-1 and TRBJ2-5, with D unclear. Sequencing was done on a sample of PBMCs. The chain's CDR3 is CSATRKETQYF. Here the CDR3 DNA reads TGCAGTGCTACCAGGAAAGAGACCCAGTACTTC.